This TCR beta chain came from a study of PD-L1 blockade in urothelial cancer (dated by TCRdb to about 2017). Describing the broader study: All patients started therapy around 2014 and received atezolizumab 1,200 mg intravenously every 3 weeks. Over 28 patients had pretreatment blood TCR-seq, about 24 had at least one posttreatment blood collection, and about 24 had tumor TCR-seq. About 90% of the 29 patients were males with bladder-origin urothelial cancer, and about 65% of the roughly 30 reported a prior smoking history. Blood samples were analyzed 3 weeks after the start of treatment (second dose) and 6 weeks after the start of treatment. In the same patients who had TCR sequencing, pretreatment tumors also underwent whole exome sequencing and RNA sequencing. Pretreatment tumor samples, along with matched peripheral blood collected serially before and after atezolizumab treatment, underwent TCR sequencing. An exploratory multi-omic analysis was conducted of the somatic, immune and clinical correlates of response to PD-L1 blockade with atezolizumab in urothelial cancer. Patients had an ECOG performance status of 0 or 1 and had received between 0 and 3 prior chemotherapy regimens. Durable clinical benefit was defined as progression-free survival longer than 6 months, and TCR features were also tested against progression-free and overall survival. Durable clinical benefit was achieved by nine patients and was not achieved by 20 patients. Blood samples yielded a median of roughly 140,000 T cells and approximately 83,000 unique TCRs, with median clonality 0.080.

The label giving this sample's time point can be read as: pretreatment peripheral blood. A total of under 35 patients with locally advanced or metastatic urothelial carcinoma, treated at Memorial Sloan Kettering on a trial protocol, made up the cohort. Peripheral blood mononuclear cells were collected pretreatment and during treatment, with between 1 and 8 total time points per patient. The Qiagen DNeasy Blood extraction kit was used to purify genomic DNA from total PBMCs and tumor samples. Collected pretreatment and during treatment, PBMCs were isolated and stored as previously described. Trimming takes 4 bases off V and 3 bases off J; junction bases not matched to a gene: 6. CDR1 and CDR2, per the germline V gene, are SGHRS and YFSETQ. The CDR3 sequence holds 14 residues, the cysteine and phenylalanine included. Only the CDR3 part of the read is kept: 42 bases, read in frame from the first base.

A note on this clone: This receptor's antigen is unknown. No base quality values were provided; no much bigger clone lies one nucleotide off.

To estimate absolute template abundance from read counts, synthetic TCR analog templates were spiked into each PCR. TCRbeta CDR3 regions were amplified from genomic DNA with bias-controlled V and J gene primers using the immunoSEQ assay. Sequencing of rearranged TCRbeta segments was done at approximately 20X coverage. The authors' pipeline ran thus. Clustering was used to correct sequencing errors, and CDR3s were annotated against IMGT so that V, D and J genes could be assigned. Downstream analyses used only productive TCRbeta rearrangements, leaving out any out-of-frame or stop-codon sequences. Clonality was computed as one minus Shannon entropy normalized by the log of the number of unique productive sequences. Clones differing between time points or between blood and tumor were identified using Fisher's exact test with Benjamini-Hochberg correction, with an adjusted p below 0.01 applied as the threshold. Held by TCRdb, this immuneACCESS table contains in-frame sequences only and omits some clones. Under half of the omission traces to an unresolved V gene where checked; the cause of the rest is unknown. V and J calls and clone size are copied from that table; D and trimming were computed from the DNA. This sample has roughly 90,000 clones in its table, and 89% of those were observed once. The ten largest make up about 0.89% of the sample.

Broad study findings and their caveats: At 3 weeks after the start of treatment, tumor-associated TCR clones in peripheral blood had expanded more in patients with durable benefit (n ≈ 24, p = 0.022). Because the sample size was small (n ≈ 27) and many exploratory analyses were performed, the results are intended to be hypothesis-generating. Improved progression-free and overall survival was associated with having pretreatment peripheral blood TCR clonality below the median.

This clonotype was sampled from a woman of 80 years or more with urothelial cancer. Material: PBMCs, obtained around atezolizumab (anti-PD-L1) treatment. The sequence links TRBV5-1 to TRBJ1-1, with TRBD1 identical over 7 junction bases. The CDR3 reads CASSRRGADTEAFF. The base sequence is TGCGCCAGCAGCCGCAGGGGGGCGGACACTGAAGCTTTCTTT. The CDR3 plus the reference TRBV5-1 and TRBJ1-1 genes for the other parts give the full variable domain: KAGVTQTPRYLIKTRGQQVTLSCSPISGHRSVSWYQQTPGQGLQFLFEYFSETQRNKGNFPGRFSGRQFSNSRSEMNVSTLELGDSALYLCASSRRGADTEAFFGQGTRLTVV.